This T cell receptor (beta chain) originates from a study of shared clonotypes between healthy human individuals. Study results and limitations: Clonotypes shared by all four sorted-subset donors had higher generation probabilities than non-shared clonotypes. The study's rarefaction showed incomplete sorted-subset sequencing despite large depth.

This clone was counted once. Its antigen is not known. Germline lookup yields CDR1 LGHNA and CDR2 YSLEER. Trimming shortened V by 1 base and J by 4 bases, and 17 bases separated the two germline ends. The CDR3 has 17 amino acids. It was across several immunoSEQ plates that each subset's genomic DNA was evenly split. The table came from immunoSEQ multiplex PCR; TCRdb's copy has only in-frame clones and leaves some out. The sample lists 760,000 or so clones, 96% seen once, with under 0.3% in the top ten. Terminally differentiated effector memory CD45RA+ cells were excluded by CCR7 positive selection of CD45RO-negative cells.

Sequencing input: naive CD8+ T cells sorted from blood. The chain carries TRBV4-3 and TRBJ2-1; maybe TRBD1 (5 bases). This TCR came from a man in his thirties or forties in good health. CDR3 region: CASSQVTATSWYNEQFF. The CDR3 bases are TGCGCCAGCAGCCAAGTGACAGCGACCTCGTGGTACAATGAGCAGTTCTTC.